Shown below are 3 T cell receptor beta chains from a single sample sequenced in a study of identical twins. Using its own MiXCR run on the 5' RACE reads, TCRdb lists one record per CDR3 protein. The table has 1.5 million to 2 million distinct CDR3 sequences, 32% seen once; the top ten hold roughly 0.3%. Sequenced sample: cord blood. The receptor set was obtained from a newborn girl in good health.

The chain carries TRBV20-1 and TRBJ2-5; possibly TRBD1 or TRBD2 for D (5 bases each). This CDR3 comprises 13 residues. The germline V gene encodes CDR1 DFQATT and CDR2 SNEGSKA (reference sequence). Trimming cost V 0 bases and J 0 bases, with 5 bases left between them. Written as DNA, the CDR3 is TGCAGTGCTAGAGAGGGACACCAAGAGACCCAGTACTTC. This codes for CSAREGHQETQYF.

This clonotype was seen more than once but under ten times. The chain recombines TRBV4-2 with TRBJ2-1; 12 bases agree with TRBD2. CDR3 length equals 18 residues. Germline V gives CDR1 LGHNA, CDR2 YNFKEQ. V lost 0 bases and J lost 7; bases outside the gene matches: 10. DNA for the CDR3: TGTGCCAGCAGCCAAGATCTTCCTAGCGGGAGGGCGTGGAATGAGCAGTTCTTC. Encoded protein: CASSQDLPSGRAWNEQFF.

The genes are TRBV12-3 or TRBV12-4 and TRBJ1-1; TRBD1 agrees at 7 bases. The CDR3 has 14 amino acids. V gave up 5 bases and J gave up 6 bases; unmatched junction bases: 9. CDR3 in amino acids: CASSPRQGNAEAFF. In DNA form, the CDR3 reads TGTGCCAGCAGTCCCCGACAGGGAAACGCTGAAGCTTTCTTT.